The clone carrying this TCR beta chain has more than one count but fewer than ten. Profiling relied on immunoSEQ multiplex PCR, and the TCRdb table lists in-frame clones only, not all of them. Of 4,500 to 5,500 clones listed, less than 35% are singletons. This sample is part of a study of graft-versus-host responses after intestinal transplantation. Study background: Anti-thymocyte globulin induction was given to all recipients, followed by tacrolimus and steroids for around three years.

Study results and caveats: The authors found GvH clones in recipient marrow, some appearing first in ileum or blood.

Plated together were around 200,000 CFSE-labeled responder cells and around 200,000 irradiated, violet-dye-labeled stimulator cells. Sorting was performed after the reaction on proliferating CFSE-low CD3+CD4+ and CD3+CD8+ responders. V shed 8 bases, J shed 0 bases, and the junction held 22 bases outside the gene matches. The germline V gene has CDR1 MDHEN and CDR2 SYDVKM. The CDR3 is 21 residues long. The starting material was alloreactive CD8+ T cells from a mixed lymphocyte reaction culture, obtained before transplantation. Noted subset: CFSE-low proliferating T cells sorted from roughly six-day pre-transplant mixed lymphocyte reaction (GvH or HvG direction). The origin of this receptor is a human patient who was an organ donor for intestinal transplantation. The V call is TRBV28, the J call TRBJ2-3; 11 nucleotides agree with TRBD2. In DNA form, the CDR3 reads TGTGCCAGCGAATACAGTACCGGGACCCACCTAGCGGGGGGTAGCACAGATACGCAGTATTTT. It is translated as CASEYSTGTHLAGGSTDTQYF. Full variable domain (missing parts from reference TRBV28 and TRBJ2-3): DVKVTQSSRYLVKRTGEKVFLECVQDMDHENMFWYRQDPGLGLRLIYFSYDVKMKEKGDIPEGYSVSREKKERFSLILESASTNQTSMYLCASEYSTGTHLAGGSTDTQYFGPGTRLTVL.